This entry features one T cell receptor beta chain sequence. Sequencing used immunoSEQ multiplex PCR; TCRdb keeps in-frame clones, though not all of them. Of over 150,000 clones detected, around 83% appear once; the ten largest clones hold around 2.1%. This sample is drawn from a study of cytomegalovirus exposure and HLA in healthy donors. V lost 10 bases, J lost 4 bases, and 14 bases stayed unmatched. CDR1 and CDR2 from the germline V gene are MNHEY and SMNVEV (reference sequence). CDR3 length: 16 residues. The receptor comes from a human donor in good health. Sequencing was carried out using PBMCs. V is TRBV27 and J is TRBJ2-1; 9 bases are a match to TRBD1. Written as DNA, the CDR3 is TGTGCCACCAAATCCGGGACAGGGTTAAGGTACAATGAGCAGTTCTTC. Protein sequence: CATKSGTGLRYNEQFF.